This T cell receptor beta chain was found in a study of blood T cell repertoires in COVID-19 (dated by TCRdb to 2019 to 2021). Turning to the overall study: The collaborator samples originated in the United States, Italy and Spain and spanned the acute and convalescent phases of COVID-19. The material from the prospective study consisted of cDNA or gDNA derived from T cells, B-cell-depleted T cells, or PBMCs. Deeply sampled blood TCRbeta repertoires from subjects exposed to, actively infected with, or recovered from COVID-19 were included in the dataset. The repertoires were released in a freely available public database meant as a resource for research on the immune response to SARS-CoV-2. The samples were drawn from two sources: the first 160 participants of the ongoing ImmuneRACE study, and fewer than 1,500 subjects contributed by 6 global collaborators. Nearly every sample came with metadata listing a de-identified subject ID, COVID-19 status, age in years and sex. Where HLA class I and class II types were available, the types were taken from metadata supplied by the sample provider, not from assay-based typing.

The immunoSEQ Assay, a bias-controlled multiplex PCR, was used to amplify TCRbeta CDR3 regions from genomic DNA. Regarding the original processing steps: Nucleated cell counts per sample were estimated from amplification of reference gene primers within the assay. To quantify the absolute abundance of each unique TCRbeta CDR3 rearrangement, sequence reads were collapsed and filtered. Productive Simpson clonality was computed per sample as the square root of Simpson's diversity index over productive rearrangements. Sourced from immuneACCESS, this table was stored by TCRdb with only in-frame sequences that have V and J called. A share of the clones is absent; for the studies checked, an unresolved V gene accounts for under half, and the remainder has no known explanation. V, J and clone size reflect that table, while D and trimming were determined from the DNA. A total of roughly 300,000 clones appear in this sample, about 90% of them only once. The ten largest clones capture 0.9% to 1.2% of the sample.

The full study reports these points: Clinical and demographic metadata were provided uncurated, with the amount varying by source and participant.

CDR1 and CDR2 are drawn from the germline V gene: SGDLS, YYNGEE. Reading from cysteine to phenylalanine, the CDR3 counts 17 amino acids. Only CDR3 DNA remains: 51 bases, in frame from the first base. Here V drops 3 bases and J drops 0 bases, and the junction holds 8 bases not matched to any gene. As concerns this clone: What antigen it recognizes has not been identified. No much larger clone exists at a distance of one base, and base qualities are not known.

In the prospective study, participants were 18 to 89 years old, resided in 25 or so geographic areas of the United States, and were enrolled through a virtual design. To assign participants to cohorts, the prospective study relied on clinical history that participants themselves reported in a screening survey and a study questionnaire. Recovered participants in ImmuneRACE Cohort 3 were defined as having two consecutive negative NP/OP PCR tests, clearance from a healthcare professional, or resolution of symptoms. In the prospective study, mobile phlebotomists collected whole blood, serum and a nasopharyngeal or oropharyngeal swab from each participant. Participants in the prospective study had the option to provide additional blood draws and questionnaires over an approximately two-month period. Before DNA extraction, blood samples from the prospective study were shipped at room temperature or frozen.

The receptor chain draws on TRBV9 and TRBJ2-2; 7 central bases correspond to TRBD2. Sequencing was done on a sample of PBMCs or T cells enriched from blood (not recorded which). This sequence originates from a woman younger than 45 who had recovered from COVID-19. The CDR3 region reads CASSAGRSGANTGELFF. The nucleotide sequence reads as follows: TGTGCCAGCAGCGCCGGGAGGAGCGGGGCGAACACCGGGGAGCTGTTTTTT.